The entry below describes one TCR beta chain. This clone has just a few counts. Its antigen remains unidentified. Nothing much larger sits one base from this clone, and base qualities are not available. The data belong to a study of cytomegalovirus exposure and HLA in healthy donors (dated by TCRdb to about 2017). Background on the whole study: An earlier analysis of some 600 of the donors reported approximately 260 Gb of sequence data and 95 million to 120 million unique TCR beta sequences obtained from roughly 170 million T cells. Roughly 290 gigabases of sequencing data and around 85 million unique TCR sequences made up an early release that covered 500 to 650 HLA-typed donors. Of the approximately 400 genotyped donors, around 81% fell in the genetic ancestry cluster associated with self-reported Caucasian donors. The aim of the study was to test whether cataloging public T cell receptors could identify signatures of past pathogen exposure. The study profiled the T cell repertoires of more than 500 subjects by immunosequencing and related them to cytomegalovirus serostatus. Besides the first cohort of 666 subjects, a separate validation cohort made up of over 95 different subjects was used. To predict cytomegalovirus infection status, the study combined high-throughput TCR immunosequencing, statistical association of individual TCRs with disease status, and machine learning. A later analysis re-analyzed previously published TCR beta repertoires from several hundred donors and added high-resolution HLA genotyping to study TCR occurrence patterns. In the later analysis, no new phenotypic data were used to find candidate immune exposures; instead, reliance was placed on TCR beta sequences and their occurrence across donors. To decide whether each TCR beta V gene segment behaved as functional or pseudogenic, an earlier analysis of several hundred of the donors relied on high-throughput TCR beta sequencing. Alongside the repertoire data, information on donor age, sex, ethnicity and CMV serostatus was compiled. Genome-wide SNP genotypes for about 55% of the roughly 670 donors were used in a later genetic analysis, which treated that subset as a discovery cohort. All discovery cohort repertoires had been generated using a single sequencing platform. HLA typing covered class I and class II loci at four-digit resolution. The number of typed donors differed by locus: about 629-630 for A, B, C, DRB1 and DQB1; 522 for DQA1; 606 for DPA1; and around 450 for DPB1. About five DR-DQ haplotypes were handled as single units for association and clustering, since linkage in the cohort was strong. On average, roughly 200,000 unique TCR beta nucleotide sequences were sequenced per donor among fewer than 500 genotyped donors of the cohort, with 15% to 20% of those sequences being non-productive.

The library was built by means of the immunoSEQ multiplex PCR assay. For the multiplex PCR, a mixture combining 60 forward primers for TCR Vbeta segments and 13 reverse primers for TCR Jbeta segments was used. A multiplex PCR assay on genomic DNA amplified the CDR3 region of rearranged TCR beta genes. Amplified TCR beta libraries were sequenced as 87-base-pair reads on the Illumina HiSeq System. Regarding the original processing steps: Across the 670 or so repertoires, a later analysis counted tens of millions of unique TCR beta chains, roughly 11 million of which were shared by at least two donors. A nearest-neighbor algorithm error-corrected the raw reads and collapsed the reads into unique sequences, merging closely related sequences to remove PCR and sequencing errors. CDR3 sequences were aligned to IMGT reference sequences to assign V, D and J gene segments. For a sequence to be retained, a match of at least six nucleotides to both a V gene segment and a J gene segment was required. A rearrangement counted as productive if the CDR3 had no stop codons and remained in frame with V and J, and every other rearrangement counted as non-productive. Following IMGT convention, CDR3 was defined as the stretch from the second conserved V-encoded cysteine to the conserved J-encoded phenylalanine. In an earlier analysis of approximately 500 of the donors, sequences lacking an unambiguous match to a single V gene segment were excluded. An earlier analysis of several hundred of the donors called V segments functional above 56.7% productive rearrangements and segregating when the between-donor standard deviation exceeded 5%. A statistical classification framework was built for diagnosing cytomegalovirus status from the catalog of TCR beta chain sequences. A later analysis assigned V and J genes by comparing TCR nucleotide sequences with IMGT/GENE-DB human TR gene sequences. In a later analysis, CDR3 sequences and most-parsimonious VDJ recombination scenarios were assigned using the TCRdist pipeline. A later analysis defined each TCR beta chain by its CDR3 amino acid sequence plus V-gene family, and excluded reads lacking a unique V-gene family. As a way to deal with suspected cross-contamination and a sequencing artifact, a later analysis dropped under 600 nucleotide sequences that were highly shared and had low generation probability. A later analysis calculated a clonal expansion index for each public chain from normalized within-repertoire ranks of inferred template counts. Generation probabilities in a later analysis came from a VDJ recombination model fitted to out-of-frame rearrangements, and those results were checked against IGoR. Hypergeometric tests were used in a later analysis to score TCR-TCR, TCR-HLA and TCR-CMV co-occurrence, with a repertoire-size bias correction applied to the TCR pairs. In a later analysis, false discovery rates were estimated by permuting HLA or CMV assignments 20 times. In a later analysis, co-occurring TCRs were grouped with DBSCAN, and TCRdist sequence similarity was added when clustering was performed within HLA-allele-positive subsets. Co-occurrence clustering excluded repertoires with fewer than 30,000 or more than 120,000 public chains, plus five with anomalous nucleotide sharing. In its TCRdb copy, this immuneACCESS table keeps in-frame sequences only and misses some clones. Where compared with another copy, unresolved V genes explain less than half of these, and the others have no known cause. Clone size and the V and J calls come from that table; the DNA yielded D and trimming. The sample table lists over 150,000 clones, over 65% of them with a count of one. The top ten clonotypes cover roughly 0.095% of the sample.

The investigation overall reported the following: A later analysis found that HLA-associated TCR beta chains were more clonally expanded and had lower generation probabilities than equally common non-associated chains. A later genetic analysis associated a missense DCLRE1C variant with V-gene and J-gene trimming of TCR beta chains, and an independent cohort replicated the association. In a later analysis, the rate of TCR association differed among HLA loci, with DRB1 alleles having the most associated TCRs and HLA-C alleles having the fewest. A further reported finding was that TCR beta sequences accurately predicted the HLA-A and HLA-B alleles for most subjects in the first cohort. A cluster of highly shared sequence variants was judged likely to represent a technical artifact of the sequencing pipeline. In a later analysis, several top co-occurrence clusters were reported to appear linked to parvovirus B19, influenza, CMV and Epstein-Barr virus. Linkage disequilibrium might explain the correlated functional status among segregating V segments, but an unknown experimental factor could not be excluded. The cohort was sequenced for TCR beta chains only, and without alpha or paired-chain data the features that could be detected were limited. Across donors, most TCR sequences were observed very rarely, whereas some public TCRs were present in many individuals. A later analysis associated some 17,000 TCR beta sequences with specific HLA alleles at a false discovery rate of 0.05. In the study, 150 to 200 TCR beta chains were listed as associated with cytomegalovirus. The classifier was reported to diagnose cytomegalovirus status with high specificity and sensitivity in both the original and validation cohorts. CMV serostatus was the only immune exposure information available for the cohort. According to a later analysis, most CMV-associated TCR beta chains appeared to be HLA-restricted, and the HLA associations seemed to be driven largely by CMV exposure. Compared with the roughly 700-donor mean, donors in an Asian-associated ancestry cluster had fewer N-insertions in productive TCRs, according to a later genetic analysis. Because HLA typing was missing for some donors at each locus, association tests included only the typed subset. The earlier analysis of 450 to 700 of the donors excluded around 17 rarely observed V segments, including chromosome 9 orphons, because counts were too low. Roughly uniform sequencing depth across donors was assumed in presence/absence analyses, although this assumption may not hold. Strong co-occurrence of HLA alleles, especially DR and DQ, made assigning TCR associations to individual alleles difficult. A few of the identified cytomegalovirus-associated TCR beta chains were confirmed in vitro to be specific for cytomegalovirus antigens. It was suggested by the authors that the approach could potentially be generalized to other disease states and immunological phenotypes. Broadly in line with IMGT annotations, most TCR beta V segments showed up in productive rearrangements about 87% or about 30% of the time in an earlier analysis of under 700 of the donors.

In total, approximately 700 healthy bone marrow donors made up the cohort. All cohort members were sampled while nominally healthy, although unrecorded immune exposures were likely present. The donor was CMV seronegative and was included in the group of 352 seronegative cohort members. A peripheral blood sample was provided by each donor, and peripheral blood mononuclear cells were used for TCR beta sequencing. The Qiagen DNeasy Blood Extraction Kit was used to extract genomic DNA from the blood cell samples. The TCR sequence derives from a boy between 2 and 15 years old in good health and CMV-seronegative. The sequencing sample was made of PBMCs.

The DNA sequence is TGTGCCAGCAGCCCCGGACTAGGCCCGTATAACAATGAGCAGTTCTTC. Translated, this is CASSPGLGPYNNEQFF. The chain is assembled from TRBV9 and TRBJ2-1; 7 bases in the middle match TRBD2. The germline V end is reduced by 4 bases and the J end by 5 bases; junction bases left unmatched: 12. The germline V gene yields SGDLS for CDR1 and YYNGEE for CDR2. Including the terminal cysteine and phenylalanine, the CDR3 comprises 16 residues. The kept DNA is CDR3 alone, 48 bases in frame from the first base.